This T cell receptor (beta chain) was found in a study of CD8 T cells in Susac syndrome. Random hexamers served to reverse transcribe about 0.5 to 1 ug RNA. TCRdb passed the immunoSEQ multiplex PCR reads through MiXCR, listing each CDR3 protein once. In the table there are under 200,000 distinct CDR3 sequences, approximately 94% of which are singletons. The T cells that were sequenced for TCR beta were CD8+ and CD4+ cells from blood. Between the trimmed V and J ends, which lost 0 bases and 5 bases, there was a span of 14 bases. CDR1 and CDR2 (germline): DFQATT, SNEGSKA (reference sequence). This CDR3 is built from 14 residues.

V usage is TRBV20-1 and J usage is TRBJ2-7; D perhaps matches TRBD2 (5 bases). This TCR was recovered from a human donor with Susac syndrome. Specimen: CD4+ T cells from PBMCs. CDR3 nucleotides: TGCAGTGCTAGAGATCCGCAGACTATCGACGAGCAGTACTTC. Protein sequence: CSARDPQTIDEQYF.